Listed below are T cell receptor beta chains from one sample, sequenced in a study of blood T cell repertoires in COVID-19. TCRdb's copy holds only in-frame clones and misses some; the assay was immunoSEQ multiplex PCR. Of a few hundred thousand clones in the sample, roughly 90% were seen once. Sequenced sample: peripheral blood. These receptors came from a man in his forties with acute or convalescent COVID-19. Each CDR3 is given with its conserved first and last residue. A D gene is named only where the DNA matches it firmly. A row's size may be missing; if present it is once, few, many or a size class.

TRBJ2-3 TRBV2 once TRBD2 TGTGCCAGCACCCATGGACTAGCGGAGGCCACAGATACGCAGTATTTT CASTHGLAEATDTQYF
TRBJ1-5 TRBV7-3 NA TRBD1 TGTGCCAGCAGCCTTACAGGGGGCTCTAATCAGCCCCAGCATTTT CASSLTGGSNQPQHF
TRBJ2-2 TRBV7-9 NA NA TGTGCCAGCAGCTTAGCGACATCGAGACCCGGGGAGCTGTTTTTT CASSLATSRPGELFF
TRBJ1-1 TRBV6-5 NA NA TGTGCCAGCAGTTACTCGGGCAGGCCGAACACTGAAGCTTTCTTT CASSYSGRPNTEAFF
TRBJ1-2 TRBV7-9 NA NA TGTGCCAGCAGCTTAGGGGCAGGCGAAAGGAATGGCTACACCTTC CASSLGAGERNGYTF
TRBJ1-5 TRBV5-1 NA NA TGCGCCAGCAGCTTCGGGGGGGCGGGCAATCAGCCCCAGCATTTT CASSFGGAGNQPQHF
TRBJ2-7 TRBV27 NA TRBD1 TGTGCCAGCAGTTCGCCGGGACAGGGTGCGAGGGAGCAGTACTTC CASSSPGQGAREQYF
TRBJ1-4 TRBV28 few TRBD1 TGTGCCAGCAGTACGACAGGGGTATCGGTCGTGCGATTTGAAAAACTGTTTTTT CASSTTGVSVVRFEKLFF
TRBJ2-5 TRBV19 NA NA TGTGCCAGTAGGAACCGGGTCCGGGAGACCCAGTACTTC CASRNRVRETQYF
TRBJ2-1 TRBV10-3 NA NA TGTGCCATCAGTGGGAGGCGGGGGCACAATGAGCAGTTCTTC CAISGRRGHNEQFF
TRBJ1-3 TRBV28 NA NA TGTGCCAGCAGTGCCTACAGGGCTGAAGCTGGAAACACCATATATTTT CASSAYRAEAGNTIYF
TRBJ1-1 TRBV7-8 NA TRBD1 TGTGCCAGCAGGTCCCGGGGGACAGTAAACACTGAAGCTTTCTTT CASRSRGTVNTEAFF
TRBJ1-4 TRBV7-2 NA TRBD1 TGTGCCAGCAGCTTAGGGGGGTACAGGGGGAGCGAAAAACTGTTTTTT CASSLGGYRGSEKLFF
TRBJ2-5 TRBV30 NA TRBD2 TGTGCCTGCCGTGGGGGGGTCCTATTGGGAGAGACCCAGTACTTC CACRGGVLLGETQYF
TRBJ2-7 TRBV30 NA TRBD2 TGTGCCTGGAGTTCGACCCGGACTAGCGGCTCCTACGAGCAGTACTTC CAWSSTRTSGSYEQYF
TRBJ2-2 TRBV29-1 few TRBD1 TGCAGCGTTGAAGGGGGGACAGGGGTCGGGGAGCTGTTTTTT CSVEGGTGVGELFF
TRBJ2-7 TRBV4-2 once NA TGTGCCAGCAGCCTCGCCGGCGTCGGCGGATCCTACGAGCAGTACTTC CASSLAGVGGSYEQYF
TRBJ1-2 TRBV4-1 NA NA TGCGCCAGCAGCCACTCCAGGCCGCAGGGCTACACCTTC CASSHSRPQGYTF
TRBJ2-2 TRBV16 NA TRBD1 TGTGCCAGCAGCCAATCAAGGGGGACAGGGAACACCGGGGAGCTGTTTTTT CASSQSRGTGNTGELFF
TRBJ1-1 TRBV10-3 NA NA TGTGCCATCAGTGGGGGACATAGGAACACTGAAGCTTTCTTT CAISGGHRNTEAFF
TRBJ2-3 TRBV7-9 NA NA TGTGCCAGCTCGCAGCTTCGCAGGGGAGTGGTAGATACGCAGTATTTT CASSQLRRGVVDTQYF
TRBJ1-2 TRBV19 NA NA TGTGCCAGTAGTATTTCCTGGGGAGCCTATGGCTACACCTTC CASSISWGAYGYTF
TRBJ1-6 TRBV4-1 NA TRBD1 TGCGCCAGCAGCCAAGATTGGGACAGGGGAGTACCCCTCCACTTT CASSQDWDRGVPLHF
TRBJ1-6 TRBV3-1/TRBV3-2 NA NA TGTGCCAGCAGCCAAGGAGGTTCTCTCCACTTT CASSQGGSLHF
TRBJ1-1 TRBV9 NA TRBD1 TGTGCCAGCAGCACCGAACAGGGGGGAACTGAAGCTTTCTTT CASSTEQGGTEAFF
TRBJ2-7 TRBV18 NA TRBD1 TGTGCCAGCTCACGAGGACAGGGGGCCTACTACGAGCAGTACTTC CASSRGQGAYYEQYF
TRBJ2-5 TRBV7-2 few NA TGTGCCAGCAGCTCCGAGAGTACCTCGGAGACCCAGTACTTC CASSSESTSETQYF
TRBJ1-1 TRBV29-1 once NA TGCAGCGTCCACAGAAAGCTGAACACTGAAGCTTTCTTT CSVHRKLNTEAFF
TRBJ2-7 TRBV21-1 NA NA TGTGCCAGCAGCAGTTCCTACGGGGACAGGGGATTACGCGAGCAGTACTTC CASSSSYGDRGLREQYF
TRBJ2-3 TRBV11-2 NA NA TGTGCCAGCAGCCCCGGGACTCAGACTACAGATACGCAGTATTTT CASSPGTQTTDTQYF
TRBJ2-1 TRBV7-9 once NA TGTGCCAGCAGCTTATCCGACTACCTACCCTACAATGAGCAGTTCTTC CASSLSDYLPYNEQFF
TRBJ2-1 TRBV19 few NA TGTGCCAGTAGCCGACTAGAGGATGAGCAGTTCTTC CASSRLEDEQFF
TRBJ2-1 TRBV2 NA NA TGTGCCAGCAGTGAAACCTCGGATGAGCAGTTCTTC CASSETSDEQFF
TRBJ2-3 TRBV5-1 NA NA TGCGCCAGCAGCTCTAGCGGAGGGGGTGATACGCAGTATTTT CASSSSGGGDTQYF
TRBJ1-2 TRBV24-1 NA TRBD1 TGTGCCACCAGTGAGCCGGGACAGGGGATTTATGGCTACACCTTC CATSEPGQGIYGYTF
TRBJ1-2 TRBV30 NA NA TGTGCCTGGAGCGCCGTGGGCGATGGCTACACCTTC CAWSAVGDGYTF
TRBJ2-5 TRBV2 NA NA TGTGCCAGCAGTGACAGGGGGACCCAGTACTTC CASSDRGTQYF